The present T cell receptor (beta chain) was sequenced within a study of human CD8 memory T cell subsets. Germline V gene data show CDR1 as SGHTA and CDR2 as FQGNSA. CDR3 length: 12 residues. Construction of TCR beta libraries was accomplished by means of UMI-labeled 5' RACE. TCRdb re-called the 5' RACE reads; one entry per CDR3 protein, DNA not given. The sample table includes approximately 12,000 distinct CDR3 sequences. The V and J genes are TRBV7-2 and TRBJ1-1. The receptor's source is a human donor in good health. Material for sequencing was CD8+ T cells from PBMCs. The CDR3 reads CASSSEEEGAFF.